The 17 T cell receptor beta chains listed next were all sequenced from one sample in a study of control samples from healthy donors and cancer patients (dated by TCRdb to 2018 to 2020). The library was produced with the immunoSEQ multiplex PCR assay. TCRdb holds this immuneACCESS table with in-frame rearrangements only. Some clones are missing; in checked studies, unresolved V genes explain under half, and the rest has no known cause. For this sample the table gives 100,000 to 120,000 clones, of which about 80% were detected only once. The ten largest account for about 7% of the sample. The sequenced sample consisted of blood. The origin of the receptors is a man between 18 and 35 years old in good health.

CDR3 sequence (DNA): TGCGCCAGCAGCCAAGATATACTCTCATATGGCTACACCTTC. Translating it yields CASSQDILSYGYTF. The V call is TRBV4-1, the J call TRBJ1-2; D remains ambiguous. This CDR3 has 14 amino acids. The germline V gene has CDR1 MGHRA and CDR2 YSYEKL. The V and J ends lost 0 bases and 5 bases respectively, with 10 bases between them.

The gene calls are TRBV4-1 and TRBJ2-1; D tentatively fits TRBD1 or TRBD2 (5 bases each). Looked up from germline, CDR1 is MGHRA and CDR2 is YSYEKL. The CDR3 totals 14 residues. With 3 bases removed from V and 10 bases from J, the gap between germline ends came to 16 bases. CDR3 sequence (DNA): TGCGCCAGCAGCCACCTTACAGGACTGGACGAGCAGTTCTTC. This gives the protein CASSHLTGLDEQFF.

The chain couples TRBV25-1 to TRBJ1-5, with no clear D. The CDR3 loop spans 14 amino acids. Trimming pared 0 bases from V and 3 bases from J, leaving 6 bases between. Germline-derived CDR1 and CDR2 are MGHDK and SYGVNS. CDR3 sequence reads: CASSEYTANQPQHF. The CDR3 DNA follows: TGTGCCAGCAGTGAATACACAGCCAATCAGCCCCAGCATTTT.

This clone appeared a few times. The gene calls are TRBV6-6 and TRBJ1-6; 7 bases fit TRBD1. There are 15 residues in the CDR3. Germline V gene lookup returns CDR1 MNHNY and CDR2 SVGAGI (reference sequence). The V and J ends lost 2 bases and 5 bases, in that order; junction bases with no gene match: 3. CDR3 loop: CASSYAQGDNSPLHF. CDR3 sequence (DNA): TGTGCCAGCAGTTACGCCCAGGGGGATAATTCACCCCTCCACTTT.

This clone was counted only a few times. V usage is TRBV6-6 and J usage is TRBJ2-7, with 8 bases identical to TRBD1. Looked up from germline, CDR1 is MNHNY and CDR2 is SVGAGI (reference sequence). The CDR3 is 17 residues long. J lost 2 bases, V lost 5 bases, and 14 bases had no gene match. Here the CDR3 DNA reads TGTGCCAGCAGTCGCTCCGGGACAGGAGTGCCCCCCTACGAGCAGTACGTC. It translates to CASSRSGTGVPPYEQYV.

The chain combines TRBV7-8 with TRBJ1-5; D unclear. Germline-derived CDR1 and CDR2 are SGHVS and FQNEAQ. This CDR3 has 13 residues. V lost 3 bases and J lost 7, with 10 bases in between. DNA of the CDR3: TGTGCCAGCAGCTTGGAAGTTCAGCAGCCCCAGCATTTT. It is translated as CASSLEVQQPQHF.

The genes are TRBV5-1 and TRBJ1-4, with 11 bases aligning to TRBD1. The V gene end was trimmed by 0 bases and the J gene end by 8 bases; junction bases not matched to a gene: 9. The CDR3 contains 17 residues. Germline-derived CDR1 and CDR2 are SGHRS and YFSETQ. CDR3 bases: TGCGCCAGCAGCTTGGATTCTTGGACAGGGGGCCGGGAAAAACTGTTTTTT. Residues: CASSLDSWTGGREKLFF.

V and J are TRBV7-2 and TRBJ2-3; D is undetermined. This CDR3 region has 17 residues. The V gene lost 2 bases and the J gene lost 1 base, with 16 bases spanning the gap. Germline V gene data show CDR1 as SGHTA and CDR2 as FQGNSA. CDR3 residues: CASSLRQLLGGTDTQYF. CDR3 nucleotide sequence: TGTGCCAGCAGCTTAAGGCAGCTACTGGGTGGCACAGATACGCAGTATTTT.

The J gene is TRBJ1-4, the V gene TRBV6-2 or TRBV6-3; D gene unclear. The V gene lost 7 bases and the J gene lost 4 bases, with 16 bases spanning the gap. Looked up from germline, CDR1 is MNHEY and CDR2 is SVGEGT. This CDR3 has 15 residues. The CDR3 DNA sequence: TGTGCCAGCATCCCTTGGGTACATGGTAATGAAAAACTGTTTTTT. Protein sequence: CASIPWVHGNEKLFF.

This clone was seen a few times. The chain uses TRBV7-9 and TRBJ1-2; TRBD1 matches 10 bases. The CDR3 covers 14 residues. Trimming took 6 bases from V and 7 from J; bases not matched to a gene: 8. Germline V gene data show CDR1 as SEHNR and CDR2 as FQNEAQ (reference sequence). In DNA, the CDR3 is TGTGCCAGCAGTTCTCATGGGACAGGGGTTGGCTACACCTTC. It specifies CASSSHGTGVGYTF.

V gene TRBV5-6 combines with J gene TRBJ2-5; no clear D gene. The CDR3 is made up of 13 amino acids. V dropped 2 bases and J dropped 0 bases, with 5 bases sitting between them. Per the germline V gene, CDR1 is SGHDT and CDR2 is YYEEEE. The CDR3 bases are TGTGCCAGCAGCTTTTTCGACCAAGAGACCCAGTACTTC. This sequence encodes CASSFFDQETQYF.

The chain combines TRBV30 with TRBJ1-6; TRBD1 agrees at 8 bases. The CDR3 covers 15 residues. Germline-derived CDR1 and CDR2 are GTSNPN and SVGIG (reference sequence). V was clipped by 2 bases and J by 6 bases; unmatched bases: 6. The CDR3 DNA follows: TGTGCCTGGAGTACCACTACAGGGGGTAATTCACCCCTCCACTTT. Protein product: CAWSTTTGGNSPLHF.

Here the CDR3 DNA reads TGTGCCAGCAGCTTGGGGACAGGGAGCTCGGACTATGGCTACACCTTC. It is translated as CASSLGTGSSDYGYTF. V and J are TRBV5-6 and TRBJ1-2; 8 nucleotides align to TRBD1. CDR3 length: 16 amino acids. The V gene end was trimmed by 0 bases and the J gene end by 3 bases; junction bases not matched to a gene: 7. Germline V gene data show CDR1 as SGHDT and CDR2 as YYEEEE.

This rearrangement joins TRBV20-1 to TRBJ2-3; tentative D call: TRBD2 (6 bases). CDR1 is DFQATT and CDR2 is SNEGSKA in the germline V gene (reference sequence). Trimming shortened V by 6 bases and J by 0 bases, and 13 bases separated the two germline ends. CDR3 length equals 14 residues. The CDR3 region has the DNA TGCAGTGCAAGTGGGGGGACTAGCACAGATACGCAGTATTTT. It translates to CSASGGTSTDTQYF.

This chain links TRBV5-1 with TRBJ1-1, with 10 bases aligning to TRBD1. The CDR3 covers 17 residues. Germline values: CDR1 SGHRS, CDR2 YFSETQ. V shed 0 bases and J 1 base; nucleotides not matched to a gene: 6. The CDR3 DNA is TGCGCCAGCAGCTTGGGACAGGGGGCTGCCGGGAACACTGAAGCTTTCTTT. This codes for CASSLGQGAAGNTEAFF.

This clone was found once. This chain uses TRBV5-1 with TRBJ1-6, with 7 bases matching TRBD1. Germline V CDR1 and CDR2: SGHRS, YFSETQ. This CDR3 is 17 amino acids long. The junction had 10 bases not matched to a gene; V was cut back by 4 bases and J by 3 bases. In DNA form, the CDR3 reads TGCGCCAGCAGCGGGTCGACAGGGAATGGCTATAATTCACCCCTCCACTTT. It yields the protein CASSGSTGNGYNSPLHF.

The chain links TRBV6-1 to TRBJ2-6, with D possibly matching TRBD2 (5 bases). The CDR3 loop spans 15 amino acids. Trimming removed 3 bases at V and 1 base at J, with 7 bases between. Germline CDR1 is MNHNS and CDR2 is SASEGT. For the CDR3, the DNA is TGTGCCAGCAGTGACGGGGTATCTGGGGCCAACGTCCTGACTTTC. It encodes CASSDGVSGANVLTF.